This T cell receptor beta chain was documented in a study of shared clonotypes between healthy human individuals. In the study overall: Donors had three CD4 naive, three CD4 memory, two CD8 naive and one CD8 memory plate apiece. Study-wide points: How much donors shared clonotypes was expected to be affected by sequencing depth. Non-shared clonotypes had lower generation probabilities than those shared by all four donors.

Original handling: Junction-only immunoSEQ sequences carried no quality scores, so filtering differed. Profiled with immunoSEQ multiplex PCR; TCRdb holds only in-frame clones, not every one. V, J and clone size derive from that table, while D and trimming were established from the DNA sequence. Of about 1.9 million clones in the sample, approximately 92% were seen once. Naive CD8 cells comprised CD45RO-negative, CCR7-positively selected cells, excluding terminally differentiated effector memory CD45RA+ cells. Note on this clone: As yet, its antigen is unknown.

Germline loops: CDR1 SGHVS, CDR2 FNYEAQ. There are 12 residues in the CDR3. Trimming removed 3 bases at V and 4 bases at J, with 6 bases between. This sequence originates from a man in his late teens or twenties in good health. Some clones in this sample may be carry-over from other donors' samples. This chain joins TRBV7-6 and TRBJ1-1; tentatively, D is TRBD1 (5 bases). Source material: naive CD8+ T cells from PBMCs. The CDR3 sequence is CASSLGPTEAFF. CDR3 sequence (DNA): TGTGCCAGCAGCTTGGGGCCCACTGAAGCTTTCTTT.